This T cell receptor beta chain was found in a study of T cell responses to AZD1222 COVID-19 vaccine. Findings and limits, study-wide: Targeting of unmutated variant regions was reportedly seen in nearly half of spike-specific TCRs. The study found vaccine-associated CD4 TCRs spanning spike, dominant at 160-218 and 743-854. The repertoires were collected only after the peak T cell response.

The CDR3 loop spans 15 amino acids. CDR1 MNHEY and CDR2 SMNVEV come from the germline V gene (reference sequence). Trimming shortened V by 2 bases and J by 4 bases, and 12 bases separated the two germline ends. As regards this clone: Its antigen remains unidentified.

The data were produced by immunoSEQ multiplex PCR, yet TCRdb's version contains in-frame clones alone and is incomplete. The data show 110,000 to 150,000 clones, with 80% to 95% seen just once and around 1.7% held by the top ten. Sequenced material: peripheral blood, taken on day 0 of AZD1222 vaccination. The receptor was isolated from an adult in good health. This rearrangement joins TRBV27 to TRBJ2-1; D unresolved. CDR3 bases: TGTGCCAGCAGTTTAAGCCCGAGTAGGTACAATGAGCAGTTCTTC. Encoded protein: CASSLSPSRYNEQFF.